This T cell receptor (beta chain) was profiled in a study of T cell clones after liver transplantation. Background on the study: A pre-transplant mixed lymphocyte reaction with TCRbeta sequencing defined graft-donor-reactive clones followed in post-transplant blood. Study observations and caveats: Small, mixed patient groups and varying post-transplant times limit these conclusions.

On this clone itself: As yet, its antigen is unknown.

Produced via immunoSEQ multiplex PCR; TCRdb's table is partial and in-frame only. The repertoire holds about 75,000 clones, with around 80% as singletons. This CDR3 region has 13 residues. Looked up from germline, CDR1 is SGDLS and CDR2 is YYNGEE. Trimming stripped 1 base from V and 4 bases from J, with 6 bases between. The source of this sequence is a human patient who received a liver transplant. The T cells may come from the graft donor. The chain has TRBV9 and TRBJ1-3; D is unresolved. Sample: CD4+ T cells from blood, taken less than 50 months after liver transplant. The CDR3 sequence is CASSVTQGNTIYF. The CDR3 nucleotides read TGTGCCAGCAGCGTAACCCAAGGAAACACCATATATTTT.